This TCR beta chain was captured by sequencing in a study of T cell repertoires in aging, cancer and after chemotherapy (dated by TCRdb to about 2019). Some background on the complete study: Donors spanned six age groups from 30 or younger to 70 or older, with at least three individuals per group. TCR repertoires from healthy donor controls were recorded over periods of several months to years and showed clear clonal overlap between repeated samplings. The complete dataset included approximately 10 million TCR reads. To examine immunoaging and T cell reconstitution after chemotherapy, the study profiled TCR beta repertoires in peripheral blood from healthy donors and cancer patients. The cohort comprised 200 to 250 cancer patients, 94 with hematological and fewer than 140 with solid cancers, plus 95 healthy donors as a reference group. Overall results and qualifications from the work: Median generation probability increased over the chemotherapy interval in both cancer cohorts, suggesting repertoire reconstitution through rebound thymic output. In healthy donors, the drop in TCR diversity with age came mainly from a loss of richness, whereas in cancer patients a loss of evenness also played a part. Significantly lower blood TCR diversity and higher clonality were observed in untreated patients with hematological or solid cancers than in age-matched healthy donors. According to the authors, the repertoire data do not permit conclusions about immunological memory after chemotherapy.

This clonotype turned up a few times. The specificity of this receptor is unknown. No base-level quality is on record; no much larger clone is a single base apart. V is cut by 10 bases and J by 1 base, and the space between the germline ends is 14 bases. From the germline V gene, CDR1 is ENHRY and CDR2 is SYGVKD. The CDR3 sequence holds 14 residues, the cysteine and phenylalanine included. Of all the DNA, just the CDR3 is kept, 42 bases in frame from base 1. TCR beta rearrangements were amplified from genomic DNA extracted from peripheral blood rather than from sorted cells or RNA. Rearranged TRB sequences spanning V, D and J segments were amplified in a multiplex touch-down PCR with a mixed TRB-A/B primer pool. Illumina adapters and sample indices were attached to the amplicons through two consecutive PCR reactions run with Phusion HS II polymerase. After gel purification with the NucleoSpin Gel and PCR Clean-up kit, the amplicons were checked using Qubit and an Agilent 2100 Bioanalyzer. The libraries were sequenced on an Illumina MiSeq with 600-cycle, single-indexed, paired-end runs. For the original study's pipeline: Processing of the TRB sequences was carried out with MiXCR versions 2.12 and 3.0.5. Each unique CDR3 nucleotide sequence was counted as one clone, and only productive sequences with at least two reads were retained. Repertoire metrics included Shannon diversity, evenness, clonality (one minus evenness), and alpha-parameterized diversity profiles from alpha 0 to 5. Generation probabilities of clones in paired pre- and post-chemotherapy samples were computed with the IGoR algorithm. The public sequencing data were trimmed at Q25 with fastp and processed into clonotypes with MiXCR by TCRdb, which kept only in-frame beta chains. Rows are unified per CDR3 protein, each entry keeping the most common DNA and genes. It is TCRdb's table, rather than the study itself, that gives the V and J calls and clone size. Recorded for this sample are some 11,000 distinct CDR3 sequences; over 30% of them occurred a single time. The ten biggest clones cover approximately 3.3% of the sample.

The rearranged segments are TRBV10-3 and TRBJ1-5; the best D guess is TRBD1, with 6 bases matching. This TCR came from a human donor in good health. The specimen sequenced was blood. The CDR3 reads CASSLDRSNQPQHF. At the DNA level, the sequence is TGTGCCAGCAGCCTGGACAGAAGCAATCAGCCCCAGCATTTT.